This is a list of T cell receptor beta chains from one sample in a study of CD8 T cells in ankylosing spondylitis. TCRdb itself ran the 5' RACE reads through MiXCR, one entry per CDR3 protein. The sample comprises a few hundred thousand distinct CDR3 sequences, around 21% of which are singletons, and approximately 3.7% rests with the top ten. Material for sequencing was blood, either unsorted or a sorted T cell fraction (not recorded which). Every receptor here comes from a female donor with ankylosing spondylitis or in good health (not recorded which). The CDR3 runs from the conserved cysteine through the conserved F or W. The order of the fields is J gene, V gene, CDR3 length, D gene, clone size, CDR3 protein. A D gene is named only where the DNA matches it firmly. Not every row has a clone size; where given, it reads once, few, many or a size class.

J gene: TRBJ2-2; V gene: TRBV4-3; CDR3 length: 17; D gene: TRBD2; clone size: few; CDR3 protein: CASSQAPGAGGAGELFF
J gene: TRBJ2-7; V gene: TRBV7-9; CDR3 length: 14; D gene: .; clone size: many; CDR3 protein: CASSLIPDSYEQYF
J gene: TRBJ2-2; V gene: TRBV29-1; CDR3 length: 15; D gene: .; clone size: .; CDR3 protein: CSVEVPRSSTGELFF
J gene: TRBJ2-1; V gene: TRBV5-1; CDR3 length: 13; D gene: TRBD2; clone size: .; CDR3 protein: CASSSLLANEQFF
J gene: TRBJ2-7; V gene: TRBV20-1; CDR3 length: 15; D gene: .; clone size: .; CDR3 protein: CSARVDAVLRGEQYF
J gene: TRBJ2-1; V gene: TRBV5-1; CDR3 length: 16; D gene: TRBD2; clone size: .; CDR3 protein: CASSLPSGNFYNEQFF
J gene: TRBJ2-7; V gene: TRBV4-3; CDR3 length: 15; D gene: .; clone size: few; CDR3 protein: CASSQDAGKGYEQYF
J gene: TRBJ2-1; V gene: TRBV20-1; CDR3 length: 14; D gene: TRBD2; clone size: .; CDR3 protein: CSAGRGTSAFGQFF
J gene: TRBJ2-5; V gene: TRBV11-2; CDR3 length: 14; D gene: TRBD2; clone size: .; CDR3 protein: CASSEGLAEETQYF
J gene: TRBJ2-7; V gene: TRBV20-1; CDR3 length: 15; D gene: TRBD2; clone size: many; CDR3 protein: CSASSGTSGTYEQYF